These 25 T cell receptor beta chains were all obtained from the same sample, sequenced in a study of Ad26.COV2.S vaccination and SARS-CoV-2 variants (dated by TCRdb to the early 2020s). The library was obtained by the immunoSEQ multiplex PCR assay. Drawn from immuneACCESS, this table holds only the in-frame rearrangements with V and J called that TCRdb kept. Clones are partly lost; checked studies trace under half to an unresolved V gene and leave the rest unexplained. In all, the sample holds over 400,000 clones, and roughly 90% of those were seen once. Of the sample, roughly 1.7% is held by the ten largest clones. Taken with the paper, the label for treatment or condition translates to: over 15 received Ad26.COV2.S at low or high dose, single or two shots; 5 received placebo; per-sample allocation not given. Repertoires of vaccine and placebo recipients were sequenced from samples taken on day 63 after the first injection.

Sequenced material: peripheral blood, taken in a trial of Ad26.COV2.S vaccine versus placebo. All receptors come from a person aged 18 to 65 who received the Ad26.COV2.S COVID-19 vaccine or a placebo.

This clone was seen just once. The chain couples TRBV7-2 to TRBJ2-1; 9 bases line up with TRBD1. Germline CDR1 SGHTA, CDR2 FQGNSA. CDR3 length equals 15 residues. Trimming took 5 bases from V and 8 from J; bases not matched to a gene: 10. In DNA, the CDR3 is TGTGCCAGCAGCGTCACCGGGACAGGGAGCGATGAGCAGTTCTTC. Its translation is CASSVTGTGSDEQFF.

The chain has TRBV7-8 and TRBJ1-2; D unclear. CDR1 and CDR2 from the germline V gene are SGHVS and FQNEAQ. The length of the CDR3 is 14 residues. With 1 base removed from V and 5 bases from J, the gap between germline ends came to 11 bases. DNA for the CDR3: TGTGCCAGCAGCTTAGTTTCGGACGGTTATGGCTACACCTTC. It is translated as CASSLVSDGYGYTF.

This rearrangement joins TRBV5-1 to TRBJ1-1, with 7 nucleotides matching TRBD1. The ends lost 3 bases at V and 3 bases at J; junction bases unmatched: 8. The V gene's germline CDR1 is SGHRS and CDR2 YFSETQ. This CDR3 spans 15 amino acids. The CDR3, as DNA: TGCGCCAGCAGCTCACCGACAGGGTTTGACACTGAAGCTTTCTTT. Encoded protein: CASSSPTGFDTEAFF.

This clone was observed once. The V gene is TRBV3-1 (or the pseudogene TRBV3-2), the J gene TRBJ2-3; 8 bases line up with TRBD2. The germline V gene has CDR1 LGHDT and CDR2 YNNKEL (reference sequence). V dropped 0 bases and J dropped 2; count of bases not matched to a gene: 10. This CDR3 is built from 18 residues. CDR3 loop: CASSQEDGLAPVTDTQYF. DNA of the CDR3: TGTGCCAGCAGCCAAGAGGATGGACTAGCACCCGTCACAGATACGCAGTATTTT.

The V call is TRBV30, the J call TRBJ1-5; D remains unclear. Germline CDR1 and CDR2: GTSNPN and SVGIG (reference sequence). CDR3 length: 13 residues. V gave up 7 bases and J gave up 2 bases, with 12 bases separating them. The CDR3 region has the DNA TGTGCCTACGGGGTTTCGCGCAATCAGCCCCAGCATTTT. As protein: CAYGVSRNQPQHF.

This chain uses TRBV6-5 with TRBJ2-7; 10 nucleotides align to TRBD1. Germline V lookup: CDR1 MNHEY, CDR2 SVGAGI. Germline trimming cut 2 bases from V and 4 bases from J; bases unmatched to any gene: 5. The CDR3 has 15 residues. For the CDR3, the DNA is TGTGCCAGCAGTTACACCGGGACAGGGGTGTACGAGCAGTACTTC. It translates to CASSYTGTGVYEQYF.

This clone was counted once. The rearrangement joins TRBV19 to TRBJ2-3; D is unresolved. The CDR3 extends over 12 amino acids. Germline values: CDR1 LNHDA, CDR2 SQIVND (reference sequence). Deletions cut 4 bases from V and 6 bases from J, with 8 bases between. CDR3: CASSTPVDTQYF. DNA of the CDR3: TGTGCCAGTAGTACCCCCGTGGATACGCAGTATTTT.

The CDR3 DNA sequence: TGTGCCAGCAGCTTAGCAATTCCTGAAGCTTTCTTT. Its translation: CASSLAIPEAFF. This chain joins TRBV7-6 and TRBJ1-1; no clear D gene. Trimming stripped 0 bases from V and 6 bases from J, with 5 bases between. From germline, CDR1 is SGHVS and CDR2 FNYEAQ. The CDR3 has 12 residues.

V usage is TRBV7-6 and J usage is TRBJ2-2, with 12 bases lining up with TRBD1. Germline CDR1 is SGHVS and CDR2 is FNYEAQ. The ends lost 0 bases at V and 5 bases at J; junction bases unmatched: 4. This CDR3 has 17 residues. Here the CDR3 reads CASSLAWGQGATGELFF. The CDR3 nucleotides read TGTGCCAGCAGCTTAGCATGGGGACAGGGGGCGACCGGGGAGCTGTTTTTT. Together with reference TRBV7-6 and TRBJ2-2, the CDR3 gives the full variable domain: GAGVSQSPRYKVTKRGQDVALRCDPISGHVSLYWYRQALGQGPEFLTYFNYEAQQDKSGLPNDRFSAERPEGSISTLTIQRTEQRDSAMYRCASSLAWGQGATGELFFGEGSRLTVL.

This chain uses TRBV7-2 with TRBJ2-1; D may be TRBD2 (5 bases). The CDR3 is 17 amino acids. Germline V gene sequence: CDR1 SGHTA, CDR2 FQGNSA. V was trimmed by 4 bases and J by 2 bases, leaving 18 bases between them. This chain's CDR3 is CASSSIIIATTYNEQFF. CDR3 bases: TGTGCCAGCAGCTCCATAATTATAGCGACCACCTACAATGAGCAGTTCTTC.

CDR3 in DNA: TGTGCCAGCAGCCTCGGACGGAACTATGGCTACACCTTC. Protein sequence: CASSLGRNYGYTF. The chain links TRBV6-2 or TRBV6-3 to TRBJ1-2; no firm D call. Per germline, CDR1 MNHEY and CDR2 SVGEGT. The CDR3 consists of 13 residues. The ends were cut back, 6 bases at V and 2 bases at J, with 10 bases in the middle.

In this sample, this clone turned up once. The chain couples TRBV9 to TRBJ1-2; D uncertain. V was cut by 0 bases and J by 8 bases, with 17 bases left in between. Germline CDR1 reads SGDLS; CDR2 reads YYNGEE. The CDR3 runs to 15 residues. CDR3: CASSVDMGFVRGYTF. The CDR3 DNA follows: TGTGCCAGCAGCGTAGATATGGGTTTTGTAAGGGGCTACACCTTC.

The V call is TRBV5-6, the J call TRBJ2-3; 9 nucleotides agree with TRBD2. J gave up 11 bases and V 5 bases, and 12 bases lay outside the gene matches. The germline V gene encodes CDR1 SGHDT and CDR2 YYEEEE. The length of the CDR3 is 14 residues. The CDR3 nucleotides read TGTGCCAGCAGTCCTGGCGGGGGGGCCCTCGGGCAGTATTTT. It is translated as CASSPGGGALGQYF. The full variable domain, rest sourced from reference TRBV5-6 and TRBJ2-3, is DAGVTQSPTHLIKTRGQQVTLRCSPKSGHDTVSWYQQALGQGPQFIFQYYEEEERQRGNFPDRFSGHQFPNYSSELNVNALLLGDSALYLCASSPGGGALGQYFGPGTRLTVL.

The rearrangement links TRBV5-6 to TRBJ1-1; D possibly corresponds to TRBD1 (6 bases). The CDR3 consists of 14 residues. Trimming removed 0 bases from V and 3 bases from J, with 9 bases in between. Germline CDR1 SGHDT, CDR2 YYEEEE. The CDR3, as DNA: TGTGCCAGCAGCTTGGGCACAGGGCACACTGAAGCTTTCTTT. Translated: CASSLGTGHTEAFF.

V and J are TRBV6-5 and TRBJ2-3; D is uncertain. This CDR3 contains 13 residues. The germline V gene encodes CDR1 MNHEY and CDR2 SVGAGI. The V and J ends lost 8 bases and 5 bases respectively, with 14 bases between them. The CDR3 reads CASSHPQIDTQYF. Written as DNA, the CDR3 is TGTGCCAGCTCTCACCCCCAGATAGATACGCAGTATTTT.

The V gene is TRBV19, the J gene TRBJ2-7; 10 bases are shared with TRBD1. Germline-derived CDR1 and CDR2 are LNHDA and SQIVND (reference sequence). The CDR3 totals 19 residues. The ends lost 5 bases at V and 0 bases at J; junction bases unmatched: 16. CDR3 amino acids: CASSATTGGLYGSSYEQYF. Written as DNA, the CDR3 is TGTGCCAGTAGTGCCACGACAGGGGGCCTATATGGGAGCTCCTACGAGCAGTACTTC.

This clone has only a few counts. The chain joins TRBV19 to TRBJ1-4, with 7 bases aligning to TRBD1. The CDR3 is 16 amino acids. Looked up from germline, CDR1 is LNHDA and CDR2 is SQIVND (reference sequence). V trimming: 7 bases; J trimming: 0 bases; junction bases outside the gene matches: 8. This CDR3 reads CASTKQGSTTNEKLFF. The DNA of the CDR3 is TGTGCCAGTACTAAACAGGGGTCCACAACTAATGAAAAACTGTTTTTT. The full variable domain, in which reference TRBV19 and TRBJ1-4 provide the parts outside the CDR3, is DGGITQSPKYLFRKEGQNVTLSCEQNLNHDAMYWYRQDPGQGLRLIYYSQIVNDFQKGDIAEGYSVSREKKESFPLTVTSAQKNPTAFYLCASTKQGSTTNEKLFFGSGTQLSVL.

The chain carries TRBV5-1 and TRBJ2-1; 11 positions match TRBD2. Germline CDR1 SGHRS, CDR2 YFSETQ. The CDR3 contains 16 residues. V was clipped by 4 bases and J by 8 bases; unmatched bases: 11. The DNA for the CDR3 is TGCGCCAGCAGCCCCGATCGACTAGCGGGGATTGATGAGCAGTTCTTC. Translated, it gives CASSPDRLAGIDEQFF.

This clone was detected once. The rearrangement uses TRBV4-3 and TRBJ1-6; no definite D call. Germline-derived CDR1 and CDR2 are LGHNA and YSLEER. The CDR3 runs 18 residues. V dropped 1 base and J dropped 5 bases, with 18 bases sitting between them. Here the CDR3 DNA reads TGCGCCAGCAGCCAAGCTCCGGGCCCCATGGGTAATAATTCACCCCTCCACTTT. Translating gives CASSQAPGPMGNNSPLHF.

This rearrangement joins TRBV19 to TRBJ1-2; no clear D. Trimming left V 8 bases short and J 3 bases short, with 13 bases between. Germline V gene sequence: CDR1 LNHDA, CDR2 SQIVND (reference sequence). The CDR3 consists of 13 residues. CDR3 coding DNA: TGTGCCAGTCCGGTCAGGTCTGACTATGGCTACACCTTC. Its translation: CASPVRSDYGYTF. Using reference TRBV19 and TRBJ1-2 for the parts outside the CDR3, the full variable domain is DGGITQSPKYLFRKEGQNVTLSCEQNLNHDAMYWYRQDPGQGLRLIYYSQIVNDFQKGDIAEGYSVSREKKESFPLTVTSAQKNPTAFYLCASPVRSDYGYTFGSGTRLTVV.

This clone was picked up a small number of times. The J gene is TRBJ1-1, the V gene TRBV2; the match to TRBD1 covers 9 bases. This CDR3 contains 15 residues. The junction had 8 bases not matched to a gene; V was cut back by 4 bases and J by 5 bases. In germline, CDR1 is SNHLY, CDR2 FYNNEI. CDR3 sequence (DNA): TGTGCCAGCAGTGGGATGGGACAGGGACGAACTGAAGCTTTCTTT. Translated, it gives CASSGMGQGRTEAFF.

The V and J genes are TRBV30 and TRBJ1-3; weak D call: TRBD1 (6 bases). Germline V lookup: CDR1 GTSNPN, CDR2 SVGIG (reference sequence). This CDR3 is built from 13 residues. V lost 8 bases to trimming and J lost 1 base, with 12 bases between them. CDR3 amino acids: CARTVRSGNTIYF. The CDR3 bases are TGTGCCCGGACAGTAAGATCTGGAAACACCATATATTTT.

CDR3 residues: CASSFQGATNEKLFF. CDR3 nucleotides: TGTGCCAGCAGCTTCCAGGGGGCAACTAATGAAAAACTGTTTTTT. The chain uses TRBV5-6 and TRBJ1-4; 7 nucleotides align to TRBD1. This CDR3 contains 15 residues. Trimming at V came to 2 bases and at J to 0 bases, leaving 1 base not matched to a gene. Germline lookup yields CDR1 SGHDT and CDR2 YYEEEE. Full variable domain (outside the CDR3, taken from reference TRBV5-6 and TRBJ1-4): DAGVTQSPTHLIKTRGQQVTLRCSPKSGHDTVSWYQQALGQGPQFIFQYYEEEERQRGNFPDRFSGHQFPNYSSELNVNALLLGDSALYLCASSFQGATNEKLFFGSGTQLSVL.

The V call is TRBV9, the J call TRBJ1-2; possible D gene TRBD1, 5 bases. CDR3 size: 15 residues. The germline V gene encodes CDR1 SGDLS and CDR2 YYNGEE. V lost 0 bases and J 5 bases, leaving 14 bases between the germline ends. The CDR3 region has the DNA TGTGCCAGCAGCGTAGCCGGCAGGGACGCTTATGGCTACACCTTC. Its translation: CASSVAGRDAYGYTF.

This clone is a singleton in its sample. The chain has TRBV27 and TRBJ2-5; 8 positions match TRBD2. The CDR3 spans 15 residues. The V and J ends lost 10 bases and 2 bases, in that order; junction bases with no gene match: 12. Germline loops: CDR1 MNHEY, CDR2 SMNVEV (reference sequence). The CDR3 region has the DNA TGTGCCACTGGAGGGGCGGGGGGACGTCAAGAGACCCAGTACTTC. It is translated as CATGGAGGRQETQYF.